The source of this T cell receptor beta chain is a study of identical twins (dated by TCRdb to about 2016). A note on the overall study: To test whether fetal clonotypes persist, the study used deep sequencing on TCR alpha and beta repertoires from monozygotic twins, unrelated adults of various ages, and cord blood. To rule out contamination, the twin experiments were replicated at different times with different library preparation protocols.

Library prep was done by 5' RACE. Sequenced on an Illumina HiSeq 2000. Template switching introduced a universal primer binding site; the final cDNA contained a unique molecular identifier, enabling accurate counting of TCR cDNA molecules. Specific primers in the conserved constant-segment region were used to synthesize first-strand cDNA for the TCR alpha and beta chains. To control for contamination, every cDNA library carried two barcodes: a SMART-Mk sample barcode plus Illumina barcodes. TruSeq adapter sequences and Illumina sample barcodes were added in two successive PCR steps. Sequencing of the TCR alpha and beta cDNA libraries was done on the Illumina HiSeq platform using custom primers. The authors' pipeline ran thus. MiGEC processed the raw reads to extract unique molecular identifiers, while MiXCR was used to determine the CDR3 positions. Recombination models were inferred per individual with the repgenHMM and IGoR tools using an EM algorithm. Shared clonotypes were analyzed with the tcR package in R, and sharing was normalized by the product of cloneset sizes. Out-of-frame nonproductive sequences were analyzed to study raw recombination free of thymic and clonal selection effects. TCRdb cleaned the public reads at Q25 with fastp, built clones with MiXCR and kept in-frame beta chains. Merged by CDR3 protein, the rows form single entries marked with the most common genes and DNA. TCRdb's processing, not the authors' own work, is the source of the V and J calls. For this sample there are some 440,000 distinct CDR3 sequences; 20% to 25% appear just once. In total, the top ten clones hold 2.9% of the sample.

The CDR3 holds 13 amino acids from the cysteine to the phenylalanine. Solely the CDR3 DNA is kept, with 39 bases framed from the first base. CDR1 and CDR2 are drawn from the germline V gene: SNHLY, FYNNEI. Trimming takes 9 bases from V and 1 base from J, and the germline ends sit 12 bases apart. This clonotype was counted between two and nine times. It lacks a known antigen. Base qualities are not recorded, but no much larger clone differs from it by a single base. All donors were healthy Caucasians. Three pairs of female monozygotic twins, all aged about 18 to 29 years, made up the twin cohort. CD4+ and CD8+ T cell populations were isolated with positive isolation kits from Invitrogen. Overall study outcomes, separate from this receptor: In monozygotic twins, recombination models systematically underestimated out-of-frame TCR alpha sharing, but the models matched the sharing seen between unrelated individuals. The excess sharing between twins in beta out-of-frame sequences was weaker because fewer shared sequences reduced the signal-to-noise ratio. Because the same donors could not be followed over many years, the conclusions relied on cross-sectional statistical analysis. Compared with coincidental sharing between unrelated individuals, an excess of low generation-probability sequences was observed among out-of-frame TCR alpha sequences shared between twins. Zero-insertion analyses could be partly confounded by invariant T cells such as MAIT and iNKT, though diverse VJ usage argued against such confounding for most clonotypes. Abundant cord blood beta clonotypes had fewer insertions, young adult naive repertoires showed a similar but weaker trend, and memory repertoires showed no such trend.

A further study also used this sample, focusing on T cells expressing NK-cell markers. Taken from the second paper: Three sorted T-cell subsets (CD3+CD56+NKG2C+, CD3+CD56+NKG2C- and CD3+CD56-NKG2C+) from under 10 donors had their TCR beta-chain repertoires profiled. Seven of the eight sequenced donors were HCMV-seropositive and one was HCMV-seronegative. To restrict sorting to alphabetaTCR-expressing T cells, an anti-gammadeltaTCR antibody was added in several experiments. For roughly 6 donors, the dominant CD3+CD56+NKG2C+ clonotypes were among the top 10 CD8+ clonotypes and accounted for about 1.0-7.5% of CD8+ T cells. Those dominant clonotypes were again the most abundant among CD3+CD56-NKG2C+ cells in a handful of donors, at about 28.3-65%. Whether the expanded NKG2C-expressing T cell clones were specific for HCMV antigens was left unclear. Randomly selected healthy volunteers, three men and five women, were used as the eight sequenced donors. A commercial ELISA kit detecting HCMV-specific IgG in serum was used to determine HCMV serostatus. MIGEC was used to demultiplex reads and group reads by UMI, and MiTCR was used to assemble and quantify clonotypes. Only TCR cDNA sequences supported by at least two reads were kept to exclude erroneous sequences. Downstream repertoire analysis used the tcR package, and clonotypes were matched across fractions by CDR3 nucleotide sequence plus V segment. VDJmatch was used to annotate antigen specificity against VDJdb, with one amino acid substitution allowed in CDR3.

The TCR originated in a woman in her late teens or twenties in good health. The material sequenced was CD4+ T cells sorted from blood. The rearranged segments are TRBV2 and TRBJ1-1; 5 matching bases give a weak D call of TRBD1. At the DNA level, the sequence is TGTGCCAGTGGGGGGTATTCGAACACTGAAGCTTTCTTT. Translated, it reads CASGGYSNTEAFF.